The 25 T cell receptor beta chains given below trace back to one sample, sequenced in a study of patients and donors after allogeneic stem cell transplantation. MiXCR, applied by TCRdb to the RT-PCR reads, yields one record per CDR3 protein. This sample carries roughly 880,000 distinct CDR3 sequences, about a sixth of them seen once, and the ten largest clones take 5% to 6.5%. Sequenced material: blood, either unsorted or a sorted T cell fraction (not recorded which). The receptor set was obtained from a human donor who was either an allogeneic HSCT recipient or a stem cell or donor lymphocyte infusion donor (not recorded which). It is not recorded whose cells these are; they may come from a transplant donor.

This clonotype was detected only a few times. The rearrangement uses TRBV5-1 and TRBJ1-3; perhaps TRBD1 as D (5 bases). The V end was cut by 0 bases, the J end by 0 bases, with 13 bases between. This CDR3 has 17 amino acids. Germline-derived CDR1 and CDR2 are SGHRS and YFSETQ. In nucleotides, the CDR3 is TGCGCCAGCAGCTTGGGTCTGGGGCAGACCTCTGGAAACACCATATATTTT. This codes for CASSLGLGQTSGNTIYF.

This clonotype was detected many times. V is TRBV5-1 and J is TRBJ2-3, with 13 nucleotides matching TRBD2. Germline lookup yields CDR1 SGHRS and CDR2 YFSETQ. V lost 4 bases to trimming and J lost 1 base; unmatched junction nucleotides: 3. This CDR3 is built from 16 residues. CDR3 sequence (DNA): TGCGCCAGCAGCAAAGGACTAGCGGGGGGCACAGATACGCAGTATTTT. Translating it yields CASSKGLAGGTDTQYF. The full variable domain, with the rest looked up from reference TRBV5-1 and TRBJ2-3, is KAGVTQTPRYLIKTRGQQVTLSCSPISGHRSVSWYQQTPGQGLQFLFEYFSETQRNKGNFPGRFSGRQFSNSRSEMNVSTLELGDSALYLCASSKGLAGGTDTQYFGPGTRLTVL.

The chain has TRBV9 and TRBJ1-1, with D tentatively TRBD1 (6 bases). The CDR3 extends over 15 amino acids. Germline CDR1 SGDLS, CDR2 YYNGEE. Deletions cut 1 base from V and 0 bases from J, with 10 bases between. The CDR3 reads CASSVQGYMNTEAFF. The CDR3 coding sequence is TGTGCCAGCAGCGTACAGGGGTATATGAACACTGAAGCTTTCTTT.

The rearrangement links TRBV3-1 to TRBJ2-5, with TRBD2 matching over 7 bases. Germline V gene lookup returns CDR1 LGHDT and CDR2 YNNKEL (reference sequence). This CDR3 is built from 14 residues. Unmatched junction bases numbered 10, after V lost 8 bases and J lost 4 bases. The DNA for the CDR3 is TGTGCCAGCCGGGCGGGAGTGACGGGAGAGACCCAGTACTTC. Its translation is CASRAGVTGETQYF.

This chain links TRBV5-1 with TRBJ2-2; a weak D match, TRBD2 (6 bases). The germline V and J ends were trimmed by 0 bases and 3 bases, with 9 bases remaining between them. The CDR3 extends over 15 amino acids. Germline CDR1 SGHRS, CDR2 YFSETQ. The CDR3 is CASSLAGSDTGELFF. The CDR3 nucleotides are TGCGCCAGCAGCTTGGCCGGGAGTGACACCGGGGAGCTGTTTTTT.

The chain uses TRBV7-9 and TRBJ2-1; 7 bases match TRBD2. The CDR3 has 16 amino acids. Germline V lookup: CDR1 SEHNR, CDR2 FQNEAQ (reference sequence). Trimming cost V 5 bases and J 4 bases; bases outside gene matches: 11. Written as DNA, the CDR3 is TGTGCCAGCAGCCCAATCCGGGAGGCCCCTTACAATGAGCAGTTCTTC. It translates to CASSPIREAPYNEQFF. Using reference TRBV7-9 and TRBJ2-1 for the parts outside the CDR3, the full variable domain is DTGVSQNPRHKITKRGQNVTFRCDPISEHNRLYWYRQTLGQGPEFLTYFQNEAQLEKSRLLSDRFSAERPKGSFSTLEIQRTEQGDSAMYLCASSPIREAPYNEQFFGPGTRLTVL.

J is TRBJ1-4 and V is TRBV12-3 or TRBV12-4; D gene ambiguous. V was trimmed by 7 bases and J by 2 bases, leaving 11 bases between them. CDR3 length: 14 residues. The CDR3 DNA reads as TGTGCCAGCACTACCAGGCGGACTAATGAAAAACTGTTTTTT. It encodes CASTTRRTNEKLFF.

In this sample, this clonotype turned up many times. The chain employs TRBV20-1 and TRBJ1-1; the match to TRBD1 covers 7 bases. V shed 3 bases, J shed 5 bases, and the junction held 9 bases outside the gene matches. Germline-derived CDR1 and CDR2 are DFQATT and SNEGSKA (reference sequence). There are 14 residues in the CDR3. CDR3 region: CSASGDSLLTEAFF. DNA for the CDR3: TGCAGTGCTAGTGGGGACAGCCTGTTGACTGAAGCTTTCTTT.

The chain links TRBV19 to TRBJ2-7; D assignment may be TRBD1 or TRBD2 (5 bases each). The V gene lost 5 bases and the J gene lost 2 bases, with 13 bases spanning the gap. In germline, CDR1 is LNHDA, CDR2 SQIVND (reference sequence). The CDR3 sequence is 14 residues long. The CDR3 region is CASSSTGPTYEQYF. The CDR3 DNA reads TGTGCCAGTAGTTCAACGGGACCCACCTACGAGCAGTACTTC.

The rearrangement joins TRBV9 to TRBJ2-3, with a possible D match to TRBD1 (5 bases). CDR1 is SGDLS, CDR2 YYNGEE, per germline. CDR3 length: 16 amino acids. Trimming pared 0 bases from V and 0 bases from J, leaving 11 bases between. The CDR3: CASSVDVGASTDTQYF. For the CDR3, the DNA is TGTGCCAGCAGCGTAGATGTAGGGGCTAGCACAGATACGCAGTATTTT.

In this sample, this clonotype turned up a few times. The CDR3 region is CASRMTGASYEQYF. The CDR3 DNA is TGTGCCAGCAGGATGACAGGCGCCTCCTACGAGCAGTACTTC. The chain joins TRBV5-6 to TRBJ2-7, with D possibly matching TRBD1 (6 bases). CDR3 length: 14 amino acids. Germline V gene sequence: CDR1 SGHDT, CDR2 YYEEEE. V lost 5 bases, J lost 0 bases, and 12 bases lay in between.

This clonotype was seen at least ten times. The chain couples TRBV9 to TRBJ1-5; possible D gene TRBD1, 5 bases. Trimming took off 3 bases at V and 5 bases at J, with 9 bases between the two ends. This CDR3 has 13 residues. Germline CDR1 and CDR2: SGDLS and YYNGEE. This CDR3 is CASSDEGYQPQHF. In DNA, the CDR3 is TGTGCCAGCAGCGATGAGGGGTATCAGCCCCAGCATTTT.

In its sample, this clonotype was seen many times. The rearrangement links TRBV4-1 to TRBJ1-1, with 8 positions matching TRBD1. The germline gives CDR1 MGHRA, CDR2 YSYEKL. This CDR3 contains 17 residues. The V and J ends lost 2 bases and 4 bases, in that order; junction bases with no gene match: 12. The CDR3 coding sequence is TGCGCCAGCAGCCAAACACAGGGGGTACTGGCGGTCACTGAAGCTTTCTTT. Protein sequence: CASSQTQGVLAVTEAFF.

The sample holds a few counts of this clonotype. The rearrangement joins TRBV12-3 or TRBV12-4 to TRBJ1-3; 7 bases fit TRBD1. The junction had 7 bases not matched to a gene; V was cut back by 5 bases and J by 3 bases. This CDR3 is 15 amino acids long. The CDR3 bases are TGTGCCAGCAGTCCCTCAGGGGGTTTTGGAAACACCATATATTTT. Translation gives CASSPSGGFGNTIYF.

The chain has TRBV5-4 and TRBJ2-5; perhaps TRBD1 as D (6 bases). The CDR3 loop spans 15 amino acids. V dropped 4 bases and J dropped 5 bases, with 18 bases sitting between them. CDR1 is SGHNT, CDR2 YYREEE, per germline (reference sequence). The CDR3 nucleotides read TGTGCCAGCAGCACATGGACAGTAGGGGTGGAGACCCAGTACTTC. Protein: CASSTWTVGVETQYF.

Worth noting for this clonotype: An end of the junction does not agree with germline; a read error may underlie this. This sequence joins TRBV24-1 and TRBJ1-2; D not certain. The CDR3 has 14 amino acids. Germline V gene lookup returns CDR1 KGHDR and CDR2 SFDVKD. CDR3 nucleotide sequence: TGTGCCACCAGTGCTGCCAGAACTTTCTATCGCTACACCTTC. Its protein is CATSAARTFYRYTF.

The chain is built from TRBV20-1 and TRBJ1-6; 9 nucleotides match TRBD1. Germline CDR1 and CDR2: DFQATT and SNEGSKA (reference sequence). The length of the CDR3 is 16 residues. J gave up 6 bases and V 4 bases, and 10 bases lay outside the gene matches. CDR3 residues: CSATQTTGGVNSPLHF. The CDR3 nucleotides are TGCAGTGCTACGCAGACCACAGGGGGCGTTAATTCACCCCTCCACTTT.

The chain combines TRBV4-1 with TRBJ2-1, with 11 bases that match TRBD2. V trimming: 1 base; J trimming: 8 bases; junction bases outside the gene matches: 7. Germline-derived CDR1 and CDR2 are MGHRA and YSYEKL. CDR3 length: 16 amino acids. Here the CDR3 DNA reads TGCGCCAGCAGCCAAGTTCAAACTAGCGGGAGCCATGAGCAGTTCTTC. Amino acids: CASSQVQTSGSHEQFF.

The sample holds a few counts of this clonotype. The CDR3 DNA is TGTGCCAGCAGTGACCAGGGCGGCTCCTACAATGAGCAGTTCTTC. Translating it yields CASSDQGGSYNEQFF. J is TRBJ2-1 and V is TRBV6-4; possible D gene TRBD1, 5 bases. The CDR3 runs to 15 residues. Between the trimmed V and J ends, which lost 2 bases and 0 bases, there was a span of 8 bases. Germline CDR1 and CDR2: MRHNA and SNTAGT.

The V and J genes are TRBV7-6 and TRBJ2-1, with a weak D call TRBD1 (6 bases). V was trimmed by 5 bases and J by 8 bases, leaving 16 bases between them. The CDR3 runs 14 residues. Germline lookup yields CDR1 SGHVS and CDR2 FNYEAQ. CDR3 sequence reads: CASSAHPPGDEQFF. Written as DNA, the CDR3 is TGTGCCAGCAGCGCACACCCCCCAGGGGATGAGCAGTTCTTC.

CDR3 nucleotides: TGTGCCATCAGCGACGGGGCAAGAGCTTTCTTT. Its translation is CAISDGARAFF. The gene calls are TRBV10-3 and TRBJ1-1; TRBD1 is a possible D gene (5 bases). Germline V gene lookup returns CDR1 ENHRY and CDR2 SYGVKD. This CDR3 has 11 residues. Trimming shortened V by 6 bases and J by 10 bases, and 12 bases separated the two germline ends.

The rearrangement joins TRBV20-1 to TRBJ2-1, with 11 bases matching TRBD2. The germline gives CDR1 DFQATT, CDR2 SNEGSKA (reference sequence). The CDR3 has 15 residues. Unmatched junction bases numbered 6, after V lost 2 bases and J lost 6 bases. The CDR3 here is CSARPLAGVLNEQFF. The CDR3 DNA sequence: TGCAGTGCTAGACCACTAGCGGGAGTTCTCAATGAGCAGTTCTTC.

The chain's CDR3 is CASNTESPGRYNEQFF. CDR3 nucleotide sequence: TGTGCCAGCAACACAGAATCACCGGGACGATACAATGAGCAGTTCTTC. This rearrangement joins TRBV25-1 to TRBJ2-1; D might be TRBD1 or TRBD2, each matching 5 bases. Germline V lookup: CDR1 MGHDK, CDR2 SYGVNS. The V and J ends lost 7 bases and 4 bases respectively, with 20 bases between them. This CDR3 spans 16 amino acids.

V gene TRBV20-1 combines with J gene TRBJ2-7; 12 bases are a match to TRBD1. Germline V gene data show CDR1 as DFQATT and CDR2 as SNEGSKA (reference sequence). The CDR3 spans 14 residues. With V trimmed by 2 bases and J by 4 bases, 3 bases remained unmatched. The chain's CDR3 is CSARWGQGAYEQYF. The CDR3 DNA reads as TGCAGTGCTAGATGGGGACAGGGGGCTTACGAGCAGTACTTC.

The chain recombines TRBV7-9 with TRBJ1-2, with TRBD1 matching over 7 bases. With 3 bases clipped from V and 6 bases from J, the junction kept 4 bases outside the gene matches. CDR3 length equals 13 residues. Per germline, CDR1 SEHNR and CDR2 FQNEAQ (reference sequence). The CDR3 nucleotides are TGTGCCAGCAGCTTGACAGGGCCAGATGGCTACACCTTC. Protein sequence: CASSLTGPDGYTF. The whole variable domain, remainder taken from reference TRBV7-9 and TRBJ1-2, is DTGVSQNPRHKITKRGQNVTFRCDPISEHNRLYWYRQTLGQGPEFLTYFQNEAQLEKSRLLSDRFSAERPKGSFSTLEIQRTEQGDSAMYLCASSLTGPDGYTFGSGTRLTVV.